This T cell receptor (beta chain) comes out of a study of CD8 T cells in ankylosing spondylitis. General observations from the study: The study identified a TCR beta motif of under ten highly homologous variants that appeared characteristic of ankylosing spondylitis blood.

The germline V gene encodes CDR1 DFQATT and CDR2 SNEGSKA (reference sequence). This CDR3 has 14 residues. In the case of this clonotype: Its matching antigen is unknown. This may stem from a read error, because a much larger clone lies one nucleotide away.

One entry per CDR3 protein results from TCRdb running MiXCR on the 5' RACE reads. This table holds about 500,000 distinct CDR3 sequences, under 5.5% found once. This clonotype was obtained from a male donor with ankylosing spondylitis. Sequences were obtained from blood, either unsorted or a sorted T cell fraction (not recorded which). The chain recombines TRBV20-1 with TRBJ2-1, with D tentatively TRBD1 or TRBD2 (5 bases each). The CDR3 DNA is TGCAGTGCTAGGAAGGGACCGACTCGAAATGAGCAGCTCTTC. Translating it yields CSARKGPTRNEQLF.